This TCR beta chain was sequenced for a study of blood T cell repertoires in COVID-19. Across the study: The United States, Italy and Spain supplied acute and convalescent COVID-19 samples.

This clone was seen once. Germline assignment: CDR1 SGHAT and CDR2 FQNNGV. The CDR3 is 14 amino acids. V was shortened by 5 bases and J by 3 bases, with 13 bases between the two germline ends. Profiled with immunoSEQ multiplex PCR; TCRdb holds only in-frame clones, not every one. This table has approximately 150,000 clones, roughly four fifths appearing once. The chain links TRBV11-2 to TRBJ1-1; perhaps TRBD1 as D (5 bases). The sequence was obtained from a man aged 55 to 70 with active or convalescent COVID-19. Sequencing used peripheral blood. The chain's CDR3 is CASSVRQIDTEAFF. The DNA of the CDR3 is TGTGCCAGCAGCGTGAGACAGATAGACACTGAAGCTTTCTTT.